This T cell receptor (beta chain) emerged from a study of post-analysis software for immune sequencing data. Regarding the study as a whole: In multiple sclerosis, normalized Chao1 diversity was significantly below that of controls. Batch-mates among the samples co-clustered strongly by F measure. Five or six TRBV segments were significantly more frequent in patients than in controls. TRBV5-6, TRBV5-1 and TRBV20-1 were among these segments.

As for this clonotype: Its antigen is undetermined.

The V gene's germline CDR1 is SGHAT and CDR2 FQNNGV. Trimming stripped 5 bases from V and 0 bases from J, with 11 bases between. CDR3 length: 14 amino acids. Libraries were made from TCR beta cDNA, and they carried unique molecular identifiers. TCRdb ran MiXCR on the PCR reads and lists one entry per CDR3 protein. The repertoire holds 650,000 to 850,000 distinct CDR3 sequences, with 46% as singletons. The sample comprised blood. The sequence came from a girl aged 5-17 years with multiple sclerosis. The chain couples TRBV11-2 to TRBJ2-7, with D tentatively TRBD2 (6 bases). The CDR3 bases are TGTGCCAGCAGCGCGGGACCGTTCTCCTACGAGCAGTACTTC. Translating gives CASSAGPFSYEQYF.